The TCR beta chain described here comes from a study of CD4+ T cells in melanoma. Germline V gene data show CDR1 as SGHAT and CDR2 as FQNNGV. This CDR3 is 14 amino acids long. Trimming took 5 bases from V and 8 from J, leaving 15 bases between them. Study findings and constraints: Diverse differentiation states were reported for melanoma neoantigen-specific CD4+ T cells. CD8+ T cell, macrophage and B cell function reportedly correlated with neoantigen-specific CD4+ T cells.

The protocol was immunoSEQ multiplex PCR, while the TCRdb copy is restricted to in-frame clones and leaves out a portion. The sample includes over 100,000 clones, 80% to 95% of them seen just once. A word on this clone: Its target is unknown.

The receptor was isolated from a human donor with melanoma. The chain uses TRBV11-2 and TRBJ1-4; D is unresolved. The sequenced sample was peripheral blood. The CDR3 region is CASSPGMASEKLFF. CDR3 DNA: TGTGCCAGCAGCCCCGGGATGGCCAGCGAAAAACTGTTTTTT.